The clone carrying this T cell receptor (beta chain) was counted between two and nine times. What it binds is unknown. The sample is drawn from a study of beta chain features in type 1 diabetes. Study results and caveats: Any PCR bias toward short templates would affect both groups alike. TCRB CDR3s from Type 1 diabetes patients were moderately but significantly shorter in all four CD4+ subsets.

The entirety of the isolated RNA underwent reverse transcription, so expressed TCRB transcripts were sequenced. Generated by immunoSEQ multiplex PCR, the TCRdb table keeps only in-frame clones and is missing some. The table shows about 190,000 clones, with approximately 8% occurring only once. Germline CDR1 MNHEY, CDR2 SVGAGI. This CDR3 spans 15 amino acids. The ends lost 2 bases at V and 2 bases at J; junction bases unmatched: 3. The sample taken for sequencing was central memory CD4+ T cells from blood. The clonotype was recovered from a man younger than 30 with type 1 diabetes. The J gene is TRBJ1-5, the V gene TRBV6-5; TRBD1 matches 7 bases. CDR3: CASSYLDRGNQPQHF. CDR3 bases: TGTGCCAGCAGTTACCTAGACAGGGGCAATCAGCCCCAGCATTTT.